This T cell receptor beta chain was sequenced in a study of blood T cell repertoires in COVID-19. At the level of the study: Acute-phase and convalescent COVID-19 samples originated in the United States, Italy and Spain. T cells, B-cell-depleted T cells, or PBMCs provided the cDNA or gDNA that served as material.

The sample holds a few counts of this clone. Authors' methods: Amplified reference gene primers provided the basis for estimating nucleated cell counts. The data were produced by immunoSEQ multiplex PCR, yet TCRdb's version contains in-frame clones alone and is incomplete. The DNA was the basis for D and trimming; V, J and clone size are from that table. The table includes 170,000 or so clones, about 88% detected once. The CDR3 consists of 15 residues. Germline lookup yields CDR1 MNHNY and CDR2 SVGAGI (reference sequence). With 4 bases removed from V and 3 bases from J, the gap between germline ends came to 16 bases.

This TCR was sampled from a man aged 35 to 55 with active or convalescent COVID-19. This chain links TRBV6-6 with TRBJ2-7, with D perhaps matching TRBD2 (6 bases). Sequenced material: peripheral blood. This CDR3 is CASSFPLSGNYEQYF. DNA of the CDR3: TGTGCCAGCAGTTTCCCCCTTAGCGGTAACTACGAGCAGTACTTC.